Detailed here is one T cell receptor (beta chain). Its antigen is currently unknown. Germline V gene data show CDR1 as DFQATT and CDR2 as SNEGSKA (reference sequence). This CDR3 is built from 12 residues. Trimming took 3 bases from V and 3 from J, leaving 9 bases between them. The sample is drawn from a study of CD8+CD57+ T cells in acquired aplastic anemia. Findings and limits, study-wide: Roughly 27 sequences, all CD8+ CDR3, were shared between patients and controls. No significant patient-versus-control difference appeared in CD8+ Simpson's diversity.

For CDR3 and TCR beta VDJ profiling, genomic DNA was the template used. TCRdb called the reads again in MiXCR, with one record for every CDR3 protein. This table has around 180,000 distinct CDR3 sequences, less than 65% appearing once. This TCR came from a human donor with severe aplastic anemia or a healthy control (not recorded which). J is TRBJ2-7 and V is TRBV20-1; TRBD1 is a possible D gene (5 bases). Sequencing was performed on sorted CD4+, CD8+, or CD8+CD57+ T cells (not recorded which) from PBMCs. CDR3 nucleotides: TGCAGTGCTAGTCGGCAGGGCTACGAGCAGTACTTC. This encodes CSASRQGYEQYF.